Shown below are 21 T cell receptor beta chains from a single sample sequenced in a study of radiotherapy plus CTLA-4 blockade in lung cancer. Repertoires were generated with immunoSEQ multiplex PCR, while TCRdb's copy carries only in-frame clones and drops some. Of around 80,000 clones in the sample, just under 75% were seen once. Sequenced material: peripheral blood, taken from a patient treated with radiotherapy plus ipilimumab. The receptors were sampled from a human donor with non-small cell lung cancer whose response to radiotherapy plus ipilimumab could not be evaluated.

In nucleotides, the CDR3 is TGTGCCAGCAGCTTTACAGGGTTAAATGAGCAGTTCTTC. This translates into CASSFTGLNEQFF. The gene calls are TRBV7-2 and TRBJ2-1; tentatively, D is TRBD1 (6 bases). This CDR3 contains 13 residues. Germline V gives CDR1 SGHTA, CDR2 FQGNSA. Trimming pared 3 bases from V and 7 bases from J, leaving 10 bases between.

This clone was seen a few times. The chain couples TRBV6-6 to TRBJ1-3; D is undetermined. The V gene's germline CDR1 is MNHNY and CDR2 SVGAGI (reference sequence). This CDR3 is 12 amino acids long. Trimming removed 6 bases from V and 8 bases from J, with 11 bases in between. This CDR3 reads CASSPFRDTIYF. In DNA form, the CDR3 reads TGTGCCAGCAGCCCTTTTCGGGACACCATATATTTT.

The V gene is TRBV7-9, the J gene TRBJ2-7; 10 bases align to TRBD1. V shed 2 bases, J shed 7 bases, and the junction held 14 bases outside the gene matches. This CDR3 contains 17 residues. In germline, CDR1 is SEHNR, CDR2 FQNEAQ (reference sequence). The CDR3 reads CASSLSLLGGQGYEQYF. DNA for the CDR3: TGTGCCAGCAGCTTAAGCCTATTGGGGGGACAGGGGTATGAGCAGTACTTC.

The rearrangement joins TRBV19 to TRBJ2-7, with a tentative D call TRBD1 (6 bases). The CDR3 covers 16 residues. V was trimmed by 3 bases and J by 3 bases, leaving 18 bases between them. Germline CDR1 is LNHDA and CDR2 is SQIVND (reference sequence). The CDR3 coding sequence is TGTGCCAGTAGTATCGCTTTAGGACAGAATGACTACGAGCAGTACTTC. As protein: CASSIALGQNDYEQYF.

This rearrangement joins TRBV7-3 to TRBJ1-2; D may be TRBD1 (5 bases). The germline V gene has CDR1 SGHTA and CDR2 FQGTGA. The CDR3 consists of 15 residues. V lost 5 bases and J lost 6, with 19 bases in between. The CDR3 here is CASSPSGGAHNGYTF. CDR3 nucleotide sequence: TGTGCCAGCAGCCCCTCAGGAGGGGCCCATAATGGCTACACCTTC.

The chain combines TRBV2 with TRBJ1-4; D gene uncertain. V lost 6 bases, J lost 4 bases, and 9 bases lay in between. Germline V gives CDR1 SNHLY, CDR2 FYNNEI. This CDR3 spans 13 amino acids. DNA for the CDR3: TGTGCCAGCAGACTGGACTTTAATGAAAAACTGTTTTTT. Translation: CASRLDFNEKLFF.

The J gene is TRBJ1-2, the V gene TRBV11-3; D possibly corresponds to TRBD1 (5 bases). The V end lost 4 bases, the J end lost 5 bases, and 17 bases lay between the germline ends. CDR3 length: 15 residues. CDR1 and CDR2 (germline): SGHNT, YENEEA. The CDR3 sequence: CASSSGGTAIYGYTF. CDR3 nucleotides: TGTGCCAGCAGCTCGGGGGGGACGGCTATTTATGGCTACACCTTC.

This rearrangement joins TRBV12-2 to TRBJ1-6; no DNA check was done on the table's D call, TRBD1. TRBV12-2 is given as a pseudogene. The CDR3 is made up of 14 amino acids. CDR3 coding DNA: TGTGCAAGTCGCGCACGGGACAGCCGGTCACCCCTCCACTTT. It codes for CASRARDSRSPLHF.

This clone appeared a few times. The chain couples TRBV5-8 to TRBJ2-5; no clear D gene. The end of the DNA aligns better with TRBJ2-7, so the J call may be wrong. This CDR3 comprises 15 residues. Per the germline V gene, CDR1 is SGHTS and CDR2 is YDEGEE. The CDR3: CASSLGPYPTYEQYF. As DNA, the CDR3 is TGTGCCAGCAGCTTGGGCCCGTACCCTACCTACGAGCAGTACTTC.

The CDR3 coding sequence is TGTGCCAGCAGCCAAGTACGCCAGGGCCCCACTGAAGCTTTCTTT. Protein product: CASSQVRQGPTEAFF. The rearrangement uses TRBV4-2 and TRBJ1-1, with a weak D call TRBD1 (5 bases). With 1 base removed from V and 4 bases from J, the gap between germline ends came to 13 bases. Germline CDR1 and CDR2: LGHNA and YNFKEQ. The CDR3 consists of 15 residues.

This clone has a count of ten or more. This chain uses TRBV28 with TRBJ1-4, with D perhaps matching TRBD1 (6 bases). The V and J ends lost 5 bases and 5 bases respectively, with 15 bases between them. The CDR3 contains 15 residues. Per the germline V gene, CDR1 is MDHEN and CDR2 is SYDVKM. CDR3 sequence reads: CASSRLQGGNEKLFF. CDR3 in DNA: TGTGCCAGCAGTCGACTACAGGGAGGGAATGAAAAACTGTTTTTT.

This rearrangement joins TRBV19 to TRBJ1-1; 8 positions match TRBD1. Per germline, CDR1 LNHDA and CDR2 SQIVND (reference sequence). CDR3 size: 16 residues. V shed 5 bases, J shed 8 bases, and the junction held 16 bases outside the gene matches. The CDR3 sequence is CASSESPGGLREEAFF. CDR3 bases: TGTGCCAGTAGTGAGAGCCCAGGGGGCCTTCGGGAGGAAGCTTTCTTT.

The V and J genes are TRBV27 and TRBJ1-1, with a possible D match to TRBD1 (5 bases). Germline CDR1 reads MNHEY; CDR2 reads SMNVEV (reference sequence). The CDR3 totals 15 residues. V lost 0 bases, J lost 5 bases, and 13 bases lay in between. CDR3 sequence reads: CASSLSSGGNTEAFF. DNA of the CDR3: TGTGCCAGCAGTTTATCCAGCGGGGGGAATACTGAAGCTTTCTTT.

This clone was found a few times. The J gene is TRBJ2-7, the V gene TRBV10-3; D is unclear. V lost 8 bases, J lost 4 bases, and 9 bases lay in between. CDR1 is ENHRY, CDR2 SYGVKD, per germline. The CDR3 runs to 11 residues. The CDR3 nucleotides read TGTGCCATCCGGGTCAGTTACGAGCAGTACTTC. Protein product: CAIRVSYEQYF.

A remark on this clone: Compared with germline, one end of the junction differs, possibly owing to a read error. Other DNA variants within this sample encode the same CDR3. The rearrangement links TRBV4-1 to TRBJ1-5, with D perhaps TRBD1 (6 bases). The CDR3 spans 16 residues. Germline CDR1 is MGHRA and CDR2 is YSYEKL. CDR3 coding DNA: TGCGCCAGCAGCCTATGGATCAGGGGCGGCAATCAGCCCCAGCACTTT. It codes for CASSLWIRGGNQPQHF.

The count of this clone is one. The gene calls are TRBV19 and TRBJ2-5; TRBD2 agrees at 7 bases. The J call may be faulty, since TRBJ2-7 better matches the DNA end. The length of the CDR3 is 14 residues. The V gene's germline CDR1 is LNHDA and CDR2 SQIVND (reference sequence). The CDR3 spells CASSIGGGSYEQYF. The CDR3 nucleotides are TGTGCCAGTAGTATCGGAGGCGGGAGCTACGAGCAGTACTTC.

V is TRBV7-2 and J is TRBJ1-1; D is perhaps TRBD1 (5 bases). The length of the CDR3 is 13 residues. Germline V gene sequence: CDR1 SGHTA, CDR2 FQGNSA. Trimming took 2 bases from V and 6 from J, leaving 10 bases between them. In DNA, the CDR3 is TGTGCCAGCAGCTTAAGGGGCCTAGCTGAAGCTTTCTTT. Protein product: CASSLRGLAEAFF.

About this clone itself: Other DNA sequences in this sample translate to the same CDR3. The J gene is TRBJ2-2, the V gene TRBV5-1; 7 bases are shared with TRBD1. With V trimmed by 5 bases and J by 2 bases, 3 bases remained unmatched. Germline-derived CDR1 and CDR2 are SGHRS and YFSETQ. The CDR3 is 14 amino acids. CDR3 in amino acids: CASRGDSNTGELFF. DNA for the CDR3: TGCGCCAGCAGGGGGGACAGTAACACCGGGGAGCTGTTTTTT.

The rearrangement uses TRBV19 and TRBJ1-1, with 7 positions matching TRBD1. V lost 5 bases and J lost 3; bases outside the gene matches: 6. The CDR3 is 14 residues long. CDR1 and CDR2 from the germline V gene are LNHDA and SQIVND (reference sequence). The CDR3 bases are TGTGCCAGTAGTTTTGACAGGGACTACACTGAAGCTTTCTTT. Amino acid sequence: CASSFDRDYTEAFF.

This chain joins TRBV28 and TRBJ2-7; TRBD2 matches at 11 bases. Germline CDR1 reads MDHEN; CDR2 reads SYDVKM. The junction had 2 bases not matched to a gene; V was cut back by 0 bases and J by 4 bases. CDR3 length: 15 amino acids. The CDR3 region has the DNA TGTGCCAGCAGTTTATGGACTAGCGGGAATTACGAGCAGTACTTC. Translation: CASSLWTSGNYEQYF.

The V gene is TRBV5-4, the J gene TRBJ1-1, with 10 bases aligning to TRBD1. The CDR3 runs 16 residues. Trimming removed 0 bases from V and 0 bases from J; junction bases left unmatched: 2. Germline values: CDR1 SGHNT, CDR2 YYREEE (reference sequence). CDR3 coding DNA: TGTGCCAGCAGCTTGGATGGGACAGGGGTGAACACTGAAGCTTTCTTT. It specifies CASSLDGTGVNTEAFF.